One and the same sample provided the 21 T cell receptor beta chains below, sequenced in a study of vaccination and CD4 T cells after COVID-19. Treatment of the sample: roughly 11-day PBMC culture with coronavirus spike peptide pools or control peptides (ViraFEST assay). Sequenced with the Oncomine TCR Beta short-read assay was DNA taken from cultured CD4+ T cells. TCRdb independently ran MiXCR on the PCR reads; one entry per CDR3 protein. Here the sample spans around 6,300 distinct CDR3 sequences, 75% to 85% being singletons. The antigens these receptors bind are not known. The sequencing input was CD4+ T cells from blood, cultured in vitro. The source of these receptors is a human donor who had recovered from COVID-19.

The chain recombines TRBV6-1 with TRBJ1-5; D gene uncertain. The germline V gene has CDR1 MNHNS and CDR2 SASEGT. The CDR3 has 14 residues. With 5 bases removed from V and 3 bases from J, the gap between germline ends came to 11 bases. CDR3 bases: TGTGCCAGCAGTATCCGGATAATCAATCAGCCCCAGCATTTT. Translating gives CASSIRIINQPQHF.

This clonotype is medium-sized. The CDR3 here is CASGPRGASSNQPQHF. CDR3 nucleotides: TGTGCCAGCGGACCTCGGGGGGCTAGCAGCAATCAGCCCCAGCATTTT. The gene calls are TRBV12-3 or TRBV12-4 and TRBJ1-5, with a possible D match to TRBD1 (6 bases). Trimming pared 8 bases from V and 1 base from J, leaving 18 bases between. The CDR3 spans 16 residues.

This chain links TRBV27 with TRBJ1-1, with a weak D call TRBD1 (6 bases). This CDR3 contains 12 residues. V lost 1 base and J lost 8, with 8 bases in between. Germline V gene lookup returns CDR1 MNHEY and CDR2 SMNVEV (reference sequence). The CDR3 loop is CASSLWGGEAFF. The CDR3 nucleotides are TGTGCCAGCAGTTTATGGGGGGGCGAAGCTTTCTTT.

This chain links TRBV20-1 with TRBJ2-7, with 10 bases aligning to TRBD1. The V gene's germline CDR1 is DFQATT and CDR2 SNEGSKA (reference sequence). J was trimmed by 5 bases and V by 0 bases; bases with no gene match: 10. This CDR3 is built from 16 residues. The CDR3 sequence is CSARDSLGQGPHEQYF. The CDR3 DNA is TGCAGTGCTAGAGATAGTCTGGGACAGGGGCCCCACGAGCAGTACTTC.

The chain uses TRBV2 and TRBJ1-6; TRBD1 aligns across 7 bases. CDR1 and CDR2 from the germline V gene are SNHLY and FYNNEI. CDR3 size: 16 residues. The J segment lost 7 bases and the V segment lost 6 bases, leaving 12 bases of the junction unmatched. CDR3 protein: CASRPNLGQINSPLHF. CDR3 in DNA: TGTGCCAGCAGGCCGAATTTGGGACAGATCAATTCACCCCTCCACTTT.

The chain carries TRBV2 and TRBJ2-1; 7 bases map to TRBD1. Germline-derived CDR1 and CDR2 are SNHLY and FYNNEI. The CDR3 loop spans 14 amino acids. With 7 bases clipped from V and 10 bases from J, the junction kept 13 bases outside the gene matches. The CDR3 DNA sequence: TGTGCCAGCAAGAGGGACAGCCAACCCCCGGAGCAGTTCTTC. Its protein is CASKRDSQPPEQFF.

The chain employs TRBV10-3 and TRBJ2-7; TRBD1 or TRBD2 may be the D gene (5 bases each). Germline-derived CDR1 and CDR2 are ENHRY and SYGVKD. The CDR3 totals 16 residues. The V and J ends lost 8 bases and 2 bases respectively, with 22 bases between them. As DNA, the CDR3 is TGTGCCATCTCTCCCGGGACGGCCCAAAGAACCTACGAGCAGTACTTC. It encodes CAISPGTAQRTYEQYF.

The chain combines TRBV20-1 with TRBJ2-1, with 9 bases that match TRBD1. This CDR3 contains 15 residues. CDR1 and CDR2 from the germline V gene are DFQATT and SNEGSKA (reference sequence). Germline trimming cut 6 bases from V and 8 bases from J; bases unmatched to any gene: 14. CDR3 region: CSAPLPGQGRDEQFF. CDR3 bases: TGCAGTGCGCCTCTTCCGGGACAGGGAAGAGATGAGCAGTTCTTC.

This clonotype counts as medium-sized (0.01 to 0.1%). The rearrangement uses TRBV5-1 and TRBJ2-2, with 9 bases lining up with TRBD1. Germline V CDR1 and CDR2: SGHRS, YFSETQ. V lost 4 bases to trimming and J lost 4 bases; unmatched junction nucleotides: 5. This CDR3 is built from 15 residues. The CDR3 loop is CASSPGTGPTGELFF. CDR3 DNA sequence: TGCGCCAGCAGCCCAGGGACAGGGCCCACCGGGGAGCTGTTTTTT.

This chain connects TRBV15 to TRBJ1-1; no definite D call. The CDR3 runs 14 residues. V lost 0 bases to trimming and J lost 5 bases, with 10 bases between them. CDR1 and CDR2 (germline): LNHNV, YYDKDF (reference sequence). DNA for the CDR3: TGTGCCACCAGCAGAGAGACTGCGGGGACTGAAGCTTTCTTT. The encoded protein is CATSRETAGTEAFF.

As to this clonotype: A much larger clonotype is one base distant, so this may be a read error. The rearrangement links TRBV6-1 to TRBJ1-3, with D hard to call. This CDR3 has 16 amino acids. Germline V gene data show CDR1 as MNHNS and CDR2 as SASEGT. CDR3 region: CANSEPGRGSGNTIYF. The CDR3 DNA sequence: TGTGCCAACAGTGAACCTGGGCGGGGTTCTGGAAACACCATATATTTT.

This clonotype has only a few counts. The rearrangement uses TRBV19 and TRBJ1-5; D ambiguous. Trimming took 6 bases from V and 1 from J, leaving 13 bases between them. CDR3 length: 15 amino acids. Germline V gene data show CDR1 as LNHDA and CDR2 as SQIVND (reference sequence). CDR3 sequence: CASSSTGPSNQPQHF. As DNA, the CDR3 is TGTGCCAGTAGCTCCACCGGCCCAAGCAATCAGCCCCAGCATTTT. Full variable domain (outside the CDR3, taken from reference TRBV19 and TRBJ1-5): DGGITQSPKYLFRKEGQNVTLSCEQNLNHDAMYWYRQDPGQGLRLIYYSQIVNDFQKGDIAEGYSVSREKKESFPLTVTSAQKNPTAFYLCASSSTGPSNQPQHFGDGTRLSIL.

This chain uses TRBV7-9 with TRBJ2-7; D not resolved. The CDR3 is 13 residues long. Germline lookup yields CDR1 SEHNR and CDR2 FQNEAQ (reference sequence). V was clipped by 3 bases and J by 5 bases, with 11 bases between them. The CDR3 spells CASSFTLGDEQYF. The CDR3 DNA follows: TGTGCCAGCAGCTTCACTCTTGGGGACGAGCAGTACTTC.

The CDR3 DNA follows: TGTGCCAGCAGCCAAATTGGCCCAGGGGAGGGCTATGGCTACACCTTC. Encoded protein: CASSQIGPGEGYGYTF. V is TRBV14 and J is TRBJ1-2, with a possible D match to TRBD1 (6 bases). V was shortened by 2 bases and J by 4 bases, with 17 bases between the two germline ends. The CDR3 is made up of 16 amino acids. Germline CDR1 SGHDN, CDR2 FVKESK.

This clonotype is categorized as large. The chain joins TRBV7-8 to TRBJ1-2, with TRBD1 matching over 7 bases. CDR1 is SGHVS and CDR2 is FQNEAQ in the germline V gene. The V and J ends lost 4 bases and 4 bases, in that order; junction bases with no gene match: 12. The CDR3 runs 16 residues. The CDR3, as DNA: TGTGCCAGCAGCTCCCGGGACAGCTTCAACTCCTATGGCTACACCTTC. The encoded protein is CASSSRDSFNSYGYTF.

Here the CDR3 reads CASSLFGTANTGELFF. CDR3 nucleotide sequence: TGTGCCAGCAGCCTATTCGGGACAGCGAACACCGGGGAGCTGTTTTTT. The chain employs TRBV7-2 and TRBJ2-2; 7 bases match TRBD1. J was trimmed by 0 bases and V by 5 bases; bases with no gene match: 6. The CDR3 is made up of 16 amino acids. Germline CDR1 SGHTA, CDR2 FQGNSA.

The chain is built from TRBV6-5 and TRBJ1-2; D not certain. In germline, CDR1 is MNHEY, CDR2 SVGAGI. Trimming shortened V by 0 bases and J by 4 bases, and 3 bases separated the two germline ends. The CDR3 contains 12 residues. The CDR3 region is CASSYSGYGYTF. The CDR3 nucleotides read TGTGCCAGCAGTTACTCGGGCTATGGCTACACCTTC.

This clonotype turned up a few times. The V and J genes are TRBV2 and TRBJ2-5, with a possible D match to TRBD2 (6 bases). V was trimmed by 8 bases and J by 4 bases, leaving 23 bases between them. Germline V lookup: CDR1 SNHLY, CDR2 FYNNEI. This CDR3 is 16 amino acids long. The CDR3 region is CASLEDLAGIGETQYF. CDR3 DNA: TGTGCCAGCCTCGAAGATCTGGCGGGGATTGGAGAGACCCAGTACTTC.

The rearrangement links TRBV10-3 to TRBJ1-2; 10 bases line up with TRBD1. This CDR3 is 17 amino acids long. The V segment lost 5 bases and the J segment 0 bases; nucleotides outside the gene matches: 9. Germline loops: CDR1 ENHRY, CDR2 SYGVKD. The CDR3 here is CAISPRQGATSNYGYTF. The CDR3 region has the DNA TGTGCCATCAGTCCTAGACAGGGGGCTACCTCTAACTATGGCTACACCTTC.

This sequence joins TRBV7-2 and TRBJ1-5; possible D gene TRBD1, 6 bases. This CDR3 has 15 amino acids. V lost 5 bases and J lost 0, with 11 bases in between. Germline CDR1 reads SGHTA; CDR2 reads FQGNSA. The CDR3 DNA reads TGTGCCAGCAGCAAAAGGACAGATAGCAATCAGCCCCAGCATTTT. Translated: CASSKRTDSNQPQHF.

The chain's CDR3 is CSASIRQGASGYTF. The CDR3 DNA reads as TGCAGTGCTAGTATAAGACAGGGGGCCTCAGGCTACACCTTC. The gene calls are TRBV20-1 and TRBJ1-2; 10 bases fit TRBD1. Germline values: CDR1 DFQATT, CDR2 SNEGSKA (reference sequence). There are 14 residues in the CDR3. The junction had 9 bases not matched to a gene; V was cut back by 3 bases and J by 8 bases.